The 26 T cell receptor beta chains reported below all come from one sample, sequenced in a study of T cells in Graves' hyperthyroidism and ophthalmopathy. Researchers took RNA transcripts and amplified the TCR beta CDR3 regions from them. The primer set for the first-round RT-PCR of the TCR CDR3 was HTBI. Via MiXCR, TCRdb re-called the multiplex PCR reads, giving one row per CDR3 protein. The data show approximately 370,000 distinct CDR3 sequences, about a sixth seen once. Specimen: blood. The receptors derive from a woman in her thirties with Graves' hyperthyroidism that later progressed to Graves' ophthalmopathy.

This clonotype showed up many times. This chain links TRBV27 with TRBJ1-2; 12 bases map to TRBD1. Germline values: CDR1 MNHEY, CDR2 SMNVEV (reference sequence). The CDR3 extends over 14 amino acids. J was trimmed by 7 bases and V by 6 bases; bases with no gene match: 6. The CDR3 DNA sequence: TGTGCCAGCAGACCGGGACAGGGGGCTATTGGCTACACCTTC. Residues: CASRPGQGAIGYTF.

The table lists this clonotype with many counts. The chain employs TRBV6-1 and TRBJ1-1; no clear D. Trimming pared 1 base from V and 0 bases from J, leaving 6 bases between. Looked up from germline, CDR1 is MNHNS and CDR2 is SASEGT. The CDR3 totals 14 residues. The CDR3 here is CASSEGVMNTEAFF. The CDR3 DNA sequence: TGTGCCAGCAGTGAAGGGGTCATGAACACTGAAGCTTTCTTT.

This clonotype was seen many times. The V gene is TRBV19, the J gene TRBJ2-5; 7 nucleotides agree with TRBD1. Germline CDR1 LNHDA, CDR2 SQIVND (reference sequence). The CDR3 contains 13 residues. Trimming cost V 6 bases and J 4 bases; bases outside gene matches: 5. The CDR3 sequence is CASRQGNGETQYF. The CDR3 DNA is TGTGCCAGTAGACAGGGGAACGGAGAGACCCAGTACTTC.

The sample holds many counts of this clonotype. This chain joins TRBV20-1 and TRBJ2-5; D may match TRBD1 or TRBD2 (5 bases each). Germline V gene data show CDR1 as DFQATT and CDR2 as SNEGSKA (reference sequence). V lost 7 bases and J 4 bases, leaving 13 bases between the germline ends. The CDR3 length is 12 residues. In nucleotides, the CDR3 is TGCAGTGTCCGGGGCCTCGGAGAGACCCAGTACTTC. Translated: CSVRGLGETQYF.

This clonotype was seen ten or more times. The chain employs TRBV6-1 and TRBJ2-2; D ambiguous. Deletions cut 8 bases from V and 1 base from J, with 14 bases between. Looked up from germline, CDR1 is MNHNS and CDR2 is SASEGT. The CDR3 contains 15 residues. The DNA for the CDR3 is TGTGCCAGCTGCCCGGCCTTCAGGAACACCGGGGAGCTGTTTTTT. Translating gives CASCPAFRNTGELFF.

The V call is TRBV6-6, the J call TRBJ1-2; D call uncertain. Trimming left V 0 bases short and J 4 bases short, with 18 bases between. In germline, CDR1 is MNHNY, CDR2 SVGAGI (reference sequence). This CDR3 region has 17 residues. The CDR3 DNA sequence: TGTGCCAGCAGTTACTCGTTAAAGAGGACGGCCATCTATGGCTACACCTTC. Translating gives CASSYSLKRTAIYGYTF.

This clonotype appeared a few times. The V and J genes are TRBV11-1 and TRBJ2-5; no reliable D call. Trimming removed 2 bases at V and 5 bases at J, with 12 bases between. CDR3 length: 14 residues. Germline V lookup: CDR1 SGHAT, CDR2 FQDESV (reference sequence). The CDR3 is CASSLSDIMETQYF. The CDR3 DNA sequence: TGTGCCAGCAGCTTATCTGACATAATGGAGACCCAGTACTTC.

This chain links TRBV19 with TRBJ2-3, with TRBD2 identical over 14 bases. CDR1 and CDR2 from the germline V gene are LNHDA and SQIVND (reference sequence). The CDR3 sequence is 16 residues long. J gave up 2 bases and V 6 bases, and 4 bases lay outside the gene matches. The CDR3 sequence is CASRRTSGGNTDTQYF. The CDR3 DNA reads as TGTGCCAGTAGGCGGACTAGCGGGGGGAACACAGATACGCAGTATTTT. Complete variable domain (other parts from reference TRBV19 and TRBJ2-3): DGGITQSPKYLFRKEGQNVTLSCEQNLNHDAMYWYRQDPGQGLRLIYYSQIVNDFQKGDIAEGYSVSREKKESFPLTVTSAQKNPTAFYLCASRRTSGGNTDTQYFGPGTRLTVL.

This clonotype was seen only a few times. The chain links TRBV12-3 or TRBV12-4 to TRBJ2-6; D call uncertain. This CDR3 is 17 amino acids long. V was pared by 1 base and J by 0 bases, with 10 bases between. The DNA of the CDR3 is TGTGCCAGCAGTTTAGGTAATCGGTACTCTGGGGCCAACGTCCTGACTTTC. Its protein is CASSLGNRYSGANVLTF.

In its sample, this clonotype was seen many times. The chain joins TRBV27 to TRBJ2-5, with TRBD1 identical over 8 bases. The trim removed 6 bases at V and 2 bases at J, leaving 5 bases unmatched. Germline loops: CDR1 MNHEY, CDR2 SMNVEV (reference sequence). This CDR3 spans 14 amino acids. This chain's CDR3 is CASRARGLQETQYF. The CDR3 DNA reads TGTGCCAGCAGGGCCAGGGGGCTGCAAGAGACCCAGTACTTC.

This clonotype was recorded at least ten times. This chain's CDR3 is CASSSTGAGGNQPQHF. In DNA form, the CDR3 reads TGTGCCAGCAGTTCAACAGGGGCGGGCGGCAATCAGCCCCAGCATTTT. The chain employs TRBV27 and TRBJ1-5; 7 bases are a match to TRBD1. Germline V gene lookup returns CDR1 MNHEY and CDR2 SMNVEV (reference sequence). The CDR3 has 16 amino acids. Trimming cost V 4 bases and J 2 bases; bases outside gene matches: 8.

This clonotype was recorded many times. The chain links TRBV28 to TRBJ2-3; the D is unclear. Germline V CDR1 and CDR2: MDHEN, SYDVKM. The CDR3 loop spans 11 amino acids. V lost 8 bases to trimming and J lost 4 bases, with 7 bases between them. In DNA, the CDR3 is TGTGCCAGCGGATCATCAGATACGCAGTATTTT. Its translation: CASGSSDTQYF.

This clonotype was picked up many times. The gene calls are TRBV20-1 and TRBJ1-5; 10 bases line up with TRBD1. Germline CDR1 DFQATT, CDR2 SNEGSKA (reference sequence). The CDR3 is 15 amino acids. V lost 5 bases, J lost 11 bases, and 15 bases stayed unmatched. This CDR3 reads CSARDRGPSVMAQHF. The CDR3, as DNA: TGCAGTGCTCGTGACAGGGGGCCCTCCGTCATGGCCCAGCATTTT.

This clonotype was seen many times. This chain connects TRBV27 to TRBJ2-7; TRBD2 matches 13 bases. The CDR3 consists of 16 residues. V was clipped by 6 bases and J by 3 bases; unmatched bases: 8. Germline V lookup: CDR1 MNHEY, CDR2 SMNVEV (reference sequence). The CDR3 bases are TGTGCCAGCAGCCAACCGGGACTAGCGGGATTCTACGAGCAGTACTTC. Protein: CASSQPGLAGFYEQYF.

This clonotype showed up many times. This sequence joins TRBV27 and TRBJ2-7; 10 bases line up with TRBD1. This CDR3 contains 14 residues. With 9 bases clipped from V and 2 bases from J, the junction kept 7 bases outside the gene matches. Germline V gives CDR1 MNHEY, CDR2 SMNVEV (reference sequence). The CDR3 region is CASGSGTGAYEQYF. The CDR3, as DNA: TGTGCCAGTGGCTCCGGGACAGGGGCCTACGAGCAGTACTTC.

Many counts were recorded for this clonotype. The chain links TRBV7-9 to TRBJ2-3; 9 bases line up with TRBD1. CDR1 and CDR2 (germline): SEHNR, FQNEAQ (reference sequence). The V gene end was trimmed by 5 bases and the J gene end by 2 bases; junction bases not matched to a gene: 23. CDR3 length: 21 residues. Written as DNA, the CDR3 is TGTGCCAGCAGCCCCCCGTACCGGGACAGGGTATCTAGCGGCCCCACAGATACGCAGTATTTT. The encoded protein is CASSPPYRDRVSSGPTDTQYF. Full variable domain (missing parts from reference TRBV7-9 and TRBJ2-3): DTGVSQNPRHKITKRGQNVTFRCDPISEHNRLYWYRQTLGQGPEFLTYFQNEAQLEKSRLLSDRFSAERPKGSFSTLEIQRTEQGDSAMYLCASSPPYRDRVSSGPTDTQYFGPGTRLTVL.

This clonotype occurred many times. This chain connects TRBV28 to TRBJ2-7; D is uncertain. The CDR3 length is 16 residues. The germline V gene encodes CDR1 MDHEN and CDR2 SYDVKM. V was pared by 1 base and J by 4 bases, with 17 bases between. The CDR3 is CASSLLGFVGLYEQYF. CDR3 coding DNA: TGTGCCAGCAGTTTATTGGGCTTCGTGGGGTTGTACGAGCAGTACTTC.

This clonotype was observed a handful of times. The V and J genes are TRBV20-1 and TRBJ2-7; 12 positions match TRBD2. The ends lost 4 bases at V and 4 bases at J; junction bases unmatched: 17. The V gene's germline CDR1 is DFQATT and CDR2 SNEGSKA (reference sequence). The CDR3 spans 18 residues. CDR3 coding DNA: TGCAGTGCTACCCCCGGGGGGACCACTAGCGGGAGGACATACGAGCAGTACTTC. Its protein is CSATPGGTTSGRTYEQYF.

The rearrangement uses TRBV30 and TRBJ1-2, with TRBD1 as a possible D gene (5 bases). Trimming cost V 3 bases and J 5 bases, with 25 bases left between them. CDR3 length equals 17 residues. Looked up from germline, CDR1 is GTSNPN and CDR2 is SVGIG (reference sequence). The CDR3 DNA is TGTGCCTGGAGCCCCTGGGGCGGGGGGGGAGATTTGTATGGCTACACCTTC. Protein product: CAWSPWGGGGDLYGYTF.

CDR3 residues: CASSQSGQGNQPQHF. DNA for the CDR3: TGCGCCAGCAGCCAATCGGGACAGGGCAATCAGCCCCAGCATTTT. This rearrangement joins TRBV4-1 to TRBJ1-5; 8 positions match TRBD1. This CDR3 region has 15 residues. The V gene's germline CDR1 is MGHRA and CDR2 YSYEKL. Unmatched junction bases numbered 2, after V lost 2 bases and J lost 2 bases.

Many counts were recorded for this clonotype. The chain has TRBV2 and TRBJ2-7; 9 nucleotides agree with TRBD1. The V and J ends lost 4 bases and 1 base, in that order; junction bases with no gene match: 2. The CDR3 consists of 14 residues. Germline CDR1 reads SNHLY; CDR2 reads FYNNEI. This CDR3 reads CASSVGQGSYEQYF. As DNA, the CDR3 is TGTGCCAGCAGTGTGGGACAGGGATCCTACGAGCAGTACTTC.

This clonotype was detected many times. The chain couples TRBV6-2 or TRBV6-3 to TRBJ2-7; 9 nucleotides agree with TRBD2. The V segment lost 1 base and the J segment 5 bases; nucleotides outside the gene matches: 6. The germline V gene encodes CDR1 MNHEY and CDR2 SVGEGT. The CDR3 sequence is 15 residues long. CDR3 in DNA: TGTGCCAGCAGTTACTGGCGGGAGGGTAACGACGAGCAGTACTTC. As protein: CASSYWREGNDEQYF.

DNA for the CDR3: TGTGCCAGCAGATATGGAGGGGCGGGCACTGAAGCTTTCTTT. Translating it yields CASRYGGAGTEAFF. The chain combines TRBV28 with TRBJ1-1; D may be TRBD1 (5 bases). Germline CDR1 is MDHEN and CDR2 is SYDVKM. The ends were cut back, 6 bases at V and 4 bases at J, with 15 bases in the middle. The CDR3 covers 14 residues.

This clonotype was picked up many times. The V call is TRBV15, the J call TRBJ1-5; D unresolved. Germline values: CDR1 LNHNV, CDR2 YYDKDF (reference sequence). The V and J ends lost 1 base and 1 base respectively, with 8 bases between them. This CDR3 region has 15 residues. CDR3 sequence (DNA): TGTGCCACCAGCAGAGGGACGGGGAGCAATCAGCCCCAGCATTTT. Residues: CATSRGTGSNQPQHF.

This clonotype appeared many times. The chain carries TRBV2 and TRBJ1-5, with TRBD1 as a possible D gene (5 bases). Trimming cost V 6 bases and J 2 bases, with 17 bases left between them. The CDR3 runs to 16 residues. Germline loops: CDR1 SNHLY, CDR2 FYNNEI. The CDR3 DNA sequence: TGTGCCAGCAGGCCCGGGACTCCCGGTGGCAATCAGCCCCAGCATTTT. Amino acid sequence: CASRPGTPGGNQPQHF.

This clonotype was seen many times. V gene TRBV7-9 combines with J gene TRBJ1-1; D gene ambiguous. Per the germline V gene, CDR1 is SEHNR and CDR2 is FQNEAQ (reference sequence). The CDR3 covers 15 residues. V lost 3 bases and J 0 bases, leaving 11 bases between the germline ends. The CDR3 sequence: CASSFEQIMNTEAFF. For the CDR3, the DNA is TGTGCCAGCAGCTTTGAGCAGATTATGAACACTGAAGCTTTCTTT.